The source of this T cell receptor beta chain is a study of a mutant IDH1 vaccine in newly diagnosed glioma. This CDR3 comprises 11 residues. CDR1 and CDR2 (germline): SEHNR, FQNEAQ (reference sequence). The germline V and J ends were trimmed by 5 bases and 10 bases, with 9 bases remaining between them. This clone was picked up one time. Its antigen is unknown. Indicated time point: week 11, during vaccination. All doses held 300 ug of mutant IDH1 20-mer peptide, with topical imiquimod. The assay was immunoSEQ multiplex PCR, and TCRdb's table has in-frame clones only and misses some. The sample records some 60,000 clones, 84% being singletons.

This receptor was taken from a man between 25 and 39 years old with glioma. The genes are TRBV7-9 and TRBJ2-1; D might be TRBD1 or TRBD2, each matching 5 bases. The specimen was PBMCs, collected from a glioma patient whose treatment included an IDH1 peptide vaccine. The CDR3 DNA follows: TGTGCCAGCAGCCAGGGAGAAGAGCAGTTCTTC. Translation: CASSQGEEQFF.